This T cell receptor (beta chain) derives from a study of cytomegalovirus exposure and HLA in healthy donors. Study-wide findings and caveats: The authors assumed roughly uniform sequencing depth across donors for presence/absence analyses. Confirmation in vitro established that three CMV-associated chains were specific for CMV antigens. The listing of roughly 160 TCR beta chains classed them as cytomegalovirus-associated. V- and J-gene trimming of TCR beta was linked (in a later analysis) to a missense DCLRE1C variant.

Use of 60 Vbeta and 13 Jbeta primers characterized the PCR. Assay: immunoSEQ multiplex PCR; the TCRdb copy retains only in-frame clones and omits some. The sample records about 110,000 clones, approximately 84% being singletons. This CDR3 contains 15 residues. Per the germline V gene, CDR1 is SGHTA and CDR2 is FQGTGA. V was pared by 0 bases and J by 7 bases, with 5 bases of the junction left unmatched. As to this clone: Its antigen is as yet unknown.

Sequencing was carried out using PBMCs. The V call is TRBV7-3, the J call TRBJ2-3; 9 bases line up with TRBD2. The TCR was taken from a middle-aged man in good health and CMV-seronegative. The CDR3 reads CASSLTGGGEYTQYF. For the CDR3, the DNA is TGTGCCAGCAGCTTAACTGGCGGGGGGGAGTATACGCAGTATTTT.